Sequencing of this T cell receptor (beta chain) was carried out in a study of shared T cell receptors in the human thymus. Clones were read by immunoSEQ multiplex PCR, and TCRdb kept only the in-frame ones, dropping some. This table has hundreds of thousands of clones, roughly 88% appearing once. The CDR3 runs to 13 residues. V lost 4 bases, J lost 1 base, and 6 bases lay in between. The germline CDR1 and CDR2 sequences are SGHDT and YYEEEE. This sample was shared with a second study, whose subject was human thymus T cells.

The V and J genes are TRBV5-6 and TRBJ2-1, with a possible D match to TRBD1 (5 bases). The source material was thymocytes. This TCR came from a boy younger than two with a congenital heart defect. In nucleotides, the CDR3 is TGTGCCAGCAGCGACAGTTCCTACAATGAGCAGTTCTTC. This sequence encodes CASSDSSYNEQFF.